This paragraph reports one TCR beta chain. The antigen is not known. Per germline, CDR1 SGHRS and CDR2 YFSETQ. V was clipped by 5 bases and J by 5 bases, with 16 bases between them. There are 14 residues in the CDR3. Method: immunoSEQ multiplex PCR; TCRdb's copy keeps in-frame clones and lacks some. This sample yields some 130,000 clones, of which roughly 86% are seen a single time; roughly 1.4% belongs to the top ten. This sample was taken from a study of cytomegalovirus exposure and HLA in healthy donors. On the study more broadly: The 120 or so validation repertoires, a later analysis reported, used the same platform as the 550 to 800 first-cohort repertoires.

General observations from the study: Overall, about 160 TCR beta chains were annotated as cytomegalovirus-associated. It was found in a later analysis that first-cohort TCR clusters tended to co-occur in the 100 to 150 validation repertoires. Generally TCR sequences proved uncommon, though certain public TCRs appeared in numerous donors.

What was sequenced was PBMCs. This receptor was identified in a woman between 25 and 40 years old in good health and CMV-seronegative. V usage is TRBV5-1 and J usage is TRBJ2-5; maybe TRBD2 (6 bases). The DNA for the CDR3 is TGCGCCAGCAGTTTTGGAGGGGAGTGGGAGACCCAGTACTTC. As protein: CASSFGGEWETQYF. Based on the CDR3 plus reference TRBV5-1 and TRBJ2-5, the full variable domain is KAGVTQTPRYLIKTRGQQVTLSCSPISGHRSVSWYQQTPGQGLQFLFEYFSETQRNKGNFPGRFSGRQFSNSRSEMNVSTLELGDSALYLCASSFGGEWETQYFGPGTRLLVL.